The source of this TCR beta chain is a study of cytomegalovirus exposure and HLA in healthy donors. Study-wide results and limits: Near-uniform donor sequencing depth was presumed by presence/absence analyses.

PCR amplification relied on 60 Vbeta primers (plus 13 Jbeta primers). The method was immunoSEQ multiplex PCR; TCRdb's version includes in-frame clones alone and lacks a portion of them. The profile shows approximately 150,000 clones, approximately 79% of them singletons. V shed 6 bases, J shed 8 bases, and the junction held 7 bases outside the gene matches. CDR3 length: 15 amino acids. The germline CDR1 and CDR2 sequences are ENHRY and SYGVKD. Of note for this clone: No antigen is known for it.

Input material: PBMCs. The sequence came from a woman between 25 and 40 years old in good health and CMV-seronegative. The J gene is TRBJ2-1, the V gene TRBV10-3; 13 bases are shared with TRBD2. This chain's CDR3 is CAISFRTSGSDEQFF. Written as DNA, the CDR3 is TGTGCCATCAGCTTTCGGACTAGCGGGAGCGATGAGCAGTTCTTC.